This is a list of T cell receptor beta chains from one sample in a study of long-term antiretroviral therapy in people with HIV. Clones were sequenced by immunoSEQ multiplex PCR, and TCRdb holds only the in-frame ones, with some missing. The repertoire has some 23,000 clones, about 80% of them found once; the top ten carry 8% to 10%. The sequenced sample was unsorted PBMCs, obtained 1.2 years after starting antiretroviral therapy. These receptors all stem from a woman between 35 and 50 years old with HIV. Each CDR3 is given with its conserved first and last residue. The D gene is left open where the match is weak. For some rows the clone size is stated as once, few or many, or as a class when expanded; others skip it.

J: TRBJ1-1
size: once
D: TRBD1
V: TRBV7-9
CDR3: CASSARRGQGADEAFF
DNA: TGTGCCAGCAGCGCCCGGAGAGGGCAGGGGGCCGATGAAGCTTTCTTT

J: TRBJ2-7
size: .
D: .
V: TRBV4-1
CDR3: CASSQEMAGPLGEQYF
DNA: TGCGCCAGCAGCCAAGAGATGGCCGGACCCCTGGGTGAGCAGTACTTC

J: TRBJ2-3
size: .
D: .
V: TRBV5-1
CDR3: CASSSAGGTDTQYF
DNA: TGCGCCAGCAGCTCGGCCGGGGGCACAGATACGCAGTATTTT

J: TRBJ1-1
size: .
D: .
V: TRBV30
CDR3: CAWSTGGVTEAFF
DNA: TGTGCCTGGAGTACGGGTGGGGTCACTGAAGCTTTCTTT

J: TRBJ1-5
size: few
D: TRBD1
V: TRBV10-3
CDR3: CAISESGDRAQHF
DNA: TGTGCCATCAGTGAGTCGGGAGACAGGGCCCAGCATTTT

J: TRBJ2-7
size: .
D: .
V: TRBV11-3
CDR3: CASSPETYEQYF
DNA: TGTGCCAGCAGCCCCGAGACCTACGAGCAGTACTTC

J: TRBJ1-2
size: .
D: .
V: TRBV5-1
CDR3: CASSRDTNYGYTF
DNA: TGCGCCAGCAGCAGGGACACGAACTATGGCTACACCTTC

J: TRBJ1-5
size: .
D: TRBD1
V: TRBV27
CDR3: CASSAGTGEHF
DNA: TGTGCCAGCTCCGCCGGGACAGGGGAGCATTTT

J: TRBJ1-1
size: .
D: .
V: TRBV5-4
CDR3: CASSWDTRIIEAFF
DNA: TGTGCCAGCAGCTGGGACACGAGAATCATTGAAGCTTTCTTT

J: TRBJ1-3
size: .
D: .
V: TRBV19
CDR3: CASSIGPGSGNTIYF
DNA: TGTGCCAGTAGTATAGGGCCAGGCTCTGGAAACACCATATATTTT

J: TRBJ1-1
size: once
D: .
V: TRBV6-5
CDR3: CASSPTVNTEAFF
DNA: TGTGCCAGCAGTCCGACAGTTAACACTGAAGCTTTCTTT

J: TRBJ1-5
size: .
D: .
V: TRBV5-1
CDR3: CASSFRSQPQHF
DNA: TGCGCCAGCAGCTTCAGAAGTCAGCCCCAGCATTTT

J: TRBJ2-1
size: .
D: .
V: TRBV9
CDR3: CASTVSDSLYNEQFF
DNA: TGTGCCAGCACCGTTTCGGACAGCCTCTACAATGAGCAGTTCTTC

J: TRBJ1-1
size: .
D: .
V: TRBV5-6
CDR3: CASSRDSYVGTEAFF
DNA: TGTGCCAGCAGCCGGGACTCCTACGTTGGGACTGAAGCTTTCTTT

J: TRBJ2-3
size: .
D: .
V: TRBV11-3
CDR3: CASSLGGTYTDTQYF
DNA: TGTGCCAGCAGCTTAGGTGGGACCTACACAGATACGCAGTATTTT

J: TRBJ1-1
size: .
D: .
V: TRBV5-1
CDR3: CASRTPLGTEAFF
DNA: TGCGCCAGCAGGACCCCCCTCGGGACTGAAGCTTTCTTT

J: TRBJ1-2
size: .
D: .
V: TRBV7-6
CDR3: CASSPNDKGYGYTF
DNA: TGTGCCAGCAGCCCGAATGACAAGGGCTATGGCTACACCTTC

J: TRBJ1-2
size: .
D: TRBD1
V: TRBV7-2
CDR3: CASSLGPGGESGYTF
DNA: TGTGCCAGCAGCTTAGGTCCAGGGGGCGAGTCGGGCTACACCTTC

J: TRBJ1-2
size: .
D: TRBD1
V: TRBV5-4
CDR3: CASSLRQGGSYGYTF
DNA: TGTGCCAGCAGCTTGCGACAGGGAGGGAGCTATGGCTACACCTTC

J: TRBJ1-2
size: .
D: .
V: TRBV19
CDR3: CASNPLDRLNYGYTF
DNA: TGTGCCAGTAACCCTCTGGACAGACTCAACTATGGCTACACCTTC

J: TRBJ2-7
size: .
D: TRBD1
V: TRBV5-1
CDR3: CASSSGQAKPYEQYF
DNA: TGCGCCAGCAGCTCGGGACAGGCGAAACCCTACGAGCAGTACTTC

J: TRBJ2-5
size: .
D: .
V: TRBV6-5
CDR3: CASRASGRETQYF
DNA: TGTGCCAGCAGGGCATCAGGGAGAGAGACCCAGTACTTC

J: TRBJ1-1
size: few
D: TRBD1
V: TRBV5-1
CDR3: CASSALQGLPTEAFF
DNA: TGCGCCAGCAGCGCCTTACAGGGGCTACCCACTGAAGCTTTCTTT

J: TRBJ1-1
size: .
D: .
V: TRBV29-1
CDR3: CSAQKDSYTEAFF
DNA: TGCAGCGCCCAAAAGGACAGCTACACTGAAGCTTTCTTT

J: TRBJ2-7
size: .
D: .
V: TRBV30
CDR3: CAWGGSSYEQYF
DNA: TGTGCCTGGGGGGGATCCTCCTACGAGCAGTACTTC

J: TRBJ2-3
size: .
D: .
V: TRBV30
CDR3: CAWSGGPANTDTQYF
DNA: TGTGCCTGGAGTGGCGGACCGGCTAACACAGATACGCAGTATTTT

J: TRBJ1-5
size: once
D: .
V: TRBV7-9
CDR3: CASSLVSPGKSSNQPQHF
DNA: TGTGCCAGCAGCTTAGTATCGCCAGGGAAAAGTAGCAATCAGCCCCAGCATTTT

J: TRBJ2-5
size: .
D: TRBD2
V: TRBV7-9
CDR3: CATTRLAGAQETQYF
DNA: TGTGCCACCACGAGGCTAGCGGGAGCCCAAGAGACCCAGTACTTC

J: TRBJ2-1
size: .
D: .
V: TRBV6-5
CDR3: CASRSQPSSYNEQFF
DNA: TGTGCCAGCAGAAGCCAGCCCAGCTCCTACAATGAGCAGTTCTTC

J: TRBJ2-2
size: .
D: TRBD1
V: TRBV19
CDR3: CASKGTGETGELFF
DNA: TGTGCCAGTAAAGGGACAGGGGAGACCGGGGAGCTGTTTTTT

J: TRBJ2-7
size: .
D: TRBD1
V: TRBV29-1
CDR3: CSVGDRAYEQYF
DNA: TGCAGCGTTGGCGACAGGGCCTACGAGCAGTACTTC

J: TRBJ2-7
size: once
D: TRBD2
V: TRBV7-2
CDR3: CASSLGRLAGYEQYF
DNA: TGTGCCAGCAGCTTAGGTCGACTAGCGGGGTACGAGCAGTACTTC

J: TRBJ1-1
size: .
D: .
V: TRBV5-1
CDR3: CASSFLTGVNTEAFF
DNA: TGCGCCAGCAGCTTTCTGACAGGCGTGAACACTGAAGCTTTCTTT

J: TRBJ2-2
size: .
D: .
V: TRBV10-1
CDR3: CASSERVSGELFF
DNA: TGCGCCAGCAGTGAGCGGGTTTCCGGGGAGCTGTTTTTT

J: TRBJ1-2
size: .
D: .
V: TRBV18
CDR3: CASSPLRAVYGYTF
DNA: TGTGCCAGCTCACCACTGCGGGCAGTCTATGGCTACACCTTC

J: TRBJ1-5
size: .
D: .
V: TRBV11-2
CDR3: CASSFDLNQPQHF
DNA: TGTGCCAGCAGCTTTGATCTGAATCAGCCCCAGCATTTT

J: TRBJ1-1
size: .
D: .
V: TRBV11-2
CDR3: CASSSGPDTEAFF
DNA: TGTGCCAGCAGCTCGGGGCCGGACACTGAAGCTTTCTTT

J: TRBJ2-5
size: .
D: .
V: TRBV15
CDR3: CATSRSSGGDQYF
DNA: TGTGCCACCAGCAGATCCTCAGGAGGGGACCAGTACTTC

J: TRBJ1-5
size: .
D: .
V: TRBV18
CDR3: CASSPERNQPQHF
DNA: TGTGCCAGCTCACCTGAAAGAAATCAGCCCCAGCATTTT

J: TRBJ2-3
size: once
D: TRBD2
V: TRBV29-1
CDR3: CSVGGSGSTDTQYF
DNA: TGCAGCGTGGGGGGTAGCGGGAGCACAGATACGCAGTATTTT

J: TRBJ2-7
size: .
D: .
V: TRBV11-2
CDR3: CASSLVKGYEQYF
DNA: TGTGCCAGCAGCTTAGTAAAGGGTTACGAGCAGTACTTC

J: TRBJ2-5
size: .
D: .
V: TRBV6-1
CDR3: CASSVSETQYF
DNA: TGTGCCAGCAGTGTATCAGAGACCCAGTACTTC

J: TRBJ1-6
size: once
D: .
V: TRBV5-4
CDR3: CASSLSGGTYNSPLHF
DNA: TGTGCCAGCAGCCTGTCGGGGGGCACCTATAATTCACCCCTCCACTTT

J: TRBJ2-7
size: .
D: TRBD2
V: TRBV5-1
CDR3: CASSPSGTLKGEQYF
DNA: TGCGCCAGCAGCCCTAGCGGGACATTAAAAGGGGAGCAGTACTTC

J: TRBJ1-2
size: once
D: TRBD1
V: TRBV9
CDR3: CASSVGQGIYGYTF
DNA: TGTGCCAGCAGCGTCGGACAGGGGATCTATGGCTACACCTTC

J: TRBJ2-3
size: .
D: TRBD1
V: TRBV6-1
CDR3: CASSEERTGRSTDTQYF
DNA: TGTGCCAGCAGTGAAGAGCGGACAGGGCGGTCCACAGATACGCAGTATTTT

J: TRBJ2-7
size: .
D: .
V: TRBV7-9
CDR3: CASSLVSDYEQYF
DNA: TGTGCCAGCAGCTTAGTGTCGGATTACGAGCAGTACTTC

J: TRBJ1-2
size: .
D: .
V: TRBV19
CDR3: CASSLAGSYGYTF
DNA: TGTGCCAGTAGTCTAGCGGGTTCCTATGGCTACACCTTC

J: TRBJ1-1
size: .
D: .
V: TRBV30
CDR3: CAWSEQGTEAFF
DNA: TGTGCCTGGAGTGAGCAGGGCACTGAAGCTTTCTTT

J: TRBJ2-7
size: few
D: .
V: TRBV5-4
CDR3: CASSLGSRPYEQYF
DNA: TGTGCCAGCAGCTTGGGAAGCCGCCCCTACGAGCAGTACTTC

J: TRBJ1-3
size: few
D: .
V: TRBV7-9
CDR3: CASSQTTGGNTIYF
DNA: TGTGCCAGCAGCCAGACGACAGGTGGAAACACCATATATTTT